This TCR beta chain was retrieved from a study of blood T cells in healthy people across ages. Overall study findings and caveats: Across the age range, TCR beta diversity per million T cells fell in a roughly linear way. Naive CD4+ cells and diversity were both higher in long-lived donors than in aged donors.

Together with a sample-barcoded 5' primer, a J-beta primer mix was included in a second PCR lasting roughly 6 to 12 cycles. TCRdb itself ran the 5' RACE reads through MiXCR, one entry per CDR3 protein. This sample has 760,000 or so distinct CDR3 sequences, with roughly 25% found just once. Remarks on this clonotype: What it binds is not known. A read error may account for a junction end that differs from germline.

The same data also went into a second study, on T cells of mothers and their children. That paper states: Mother-child pairs who were related displayed a slightly higher overlap than unrelated pairs, a difference that was non-significant. Evidence of persistent microchimeric T cell clones was absent.

The sequencing input was blood. The TCR comes from a boy aged 5 to 17 in good health.

The CDR3 protein is CAGRPTTGSTEAFF. The CDR3 region has the DNA TGTGCCGGCAGACCTACTACAGGATCAACTGAAGCTTTCTTT. The chain has TRBV3-1 and TRBJ1-1; tentatively, D is TRBD1 (5 bases). Germline V CDR1 and CDR2: LGHDT, YNNKEL (reference sequence). This CDR3 has 14 residues.